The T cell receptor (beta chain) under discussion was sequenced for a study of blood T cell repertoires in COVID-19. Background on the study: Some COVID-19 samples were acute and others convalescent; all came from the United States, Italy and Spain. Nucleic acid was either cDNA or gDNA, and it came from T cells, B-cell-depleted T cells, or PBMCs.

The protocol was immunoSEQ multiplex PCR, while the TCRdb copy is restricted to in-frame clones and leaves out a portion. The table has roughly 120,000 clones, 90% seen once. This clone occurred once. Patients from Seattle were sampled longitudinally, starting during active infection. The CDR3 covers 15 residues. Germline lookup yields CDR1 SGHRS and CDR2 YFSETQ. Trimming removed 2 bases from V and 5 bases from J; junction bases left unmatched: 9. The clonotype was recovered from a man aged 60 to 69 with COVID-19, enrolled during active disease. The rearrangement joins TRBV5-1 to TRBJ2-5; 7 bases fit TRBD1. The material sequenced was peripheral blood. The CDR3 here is CASSFGRGRGETQYF. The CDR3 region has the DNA TGCGCCAGCAGCTTTGGAAGGGGGCGAGGGGAGACCCAGTACTTC.